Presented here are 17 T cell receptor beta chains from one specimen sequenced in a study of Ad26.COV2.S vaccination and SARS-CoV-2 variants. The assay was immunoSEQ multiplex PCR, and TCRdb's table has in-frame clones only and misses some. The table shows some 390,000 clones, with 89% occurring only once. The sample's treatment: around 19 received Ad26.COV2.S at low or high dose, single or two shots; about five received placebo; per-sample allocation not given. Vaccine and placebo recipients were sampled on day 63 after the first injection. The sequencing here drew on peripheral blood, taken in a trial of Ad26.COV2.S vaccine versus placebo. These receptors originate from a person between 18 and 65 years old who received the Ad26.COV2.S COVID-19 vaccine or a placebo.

In nucleotides, the CDR3 is TGCGCCAGCAGCTTGCCGGGCTTCACTGAAGCTTTCTTT. Protein product: CASSLPGFTEAFF. The J gene is TRBJ1-1, the V gene TRBV5-1; unclear D gene. V lost 1 base, J lost 4 bases, and 8 bases lay in between. The CDR3 loop spans 13 amino acids. CDR1 and CDR2 from the germline V gene are SGHRS and YFSETQ.

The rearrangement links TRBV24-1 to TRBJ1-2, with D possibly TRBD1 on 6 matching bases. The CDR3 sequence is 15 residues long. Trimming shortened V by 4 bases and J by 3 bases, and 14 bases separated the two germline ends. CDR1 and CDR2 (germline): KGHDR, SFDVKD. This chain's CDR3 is CATSEGGASDYGYTF. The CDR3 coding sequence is TGTGCCACCAGTGAGGGGGGGGCCTCGGACTATGGCTACACCTTC.

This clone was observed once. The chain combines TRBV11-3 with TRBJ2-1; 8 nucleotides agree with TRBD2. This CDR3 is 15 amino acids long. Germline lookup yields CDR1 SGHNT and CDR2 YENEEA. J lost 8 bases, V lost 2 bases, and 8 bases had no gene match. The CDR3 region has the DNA TGTGCCAGCAGCTTATCCTGGGGTAGCGGGGATGAGCAGTTCTTC. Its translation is CASSLSWGSGDEQFF.

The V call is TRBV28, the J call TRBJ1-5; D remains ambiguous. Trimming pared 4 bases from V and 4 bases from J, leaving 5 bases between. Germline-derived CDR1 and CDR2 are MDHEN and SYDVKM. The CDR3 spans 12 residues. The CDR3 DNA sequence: TGTGCCAGCAGTTCCCGAAATCAGCCCCAGCATTTT. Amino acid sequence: CASSSRNQPQHF.

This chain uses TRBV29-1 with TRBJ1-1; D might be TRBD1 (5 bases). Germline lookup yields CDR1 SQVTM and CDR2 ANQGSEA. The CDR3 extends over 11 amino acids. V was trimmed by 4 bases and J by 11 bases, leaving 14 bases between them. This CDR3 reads CSVVRVDLAFF. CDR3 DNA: TGCAGCGTTGTCAGGGTCGACTTGGCTTTCTTT.

CDR3 DNA: TGTGCCAGCAGCCCCCCGGGTCTACTGCAGTACTTC. This codes for CASSPPGLLQYF. The chain links TRBV28 to TRBJ2-7; D gene uncertain. V lost 6 bases to trimming and J lost 9 bases, with 15 bases between them. CDR3 length: 12 amino acids. Germline V gives CDR1 MDHEN, CDR2 SYDVKM.

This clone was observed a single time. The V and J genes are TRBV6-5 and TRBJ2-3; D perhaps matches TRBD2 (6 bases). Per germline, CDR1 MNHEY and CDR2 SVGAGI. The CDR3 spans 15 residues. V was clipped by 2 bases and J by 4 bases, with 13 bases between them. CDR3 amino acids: CASSYGGSGADTQYF. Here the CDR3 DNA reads TGTGCCAGCAGTTACGGAGGGAGTGGCGCAGATACGCAGTATTTT.

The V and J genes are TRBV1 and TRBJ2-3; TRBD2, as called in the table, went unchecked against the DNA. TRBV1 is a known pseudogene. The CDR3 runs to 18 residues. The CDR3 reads CTSSPRLGGASGTDTQYF. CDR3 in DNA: TGCACCAGCAGCCCTCGACTAGGAGGGGCTTCGGGCACAGATACGCAGTATTTT.

The CDR3 loop reads CASSGRGLGNQPQHF. The CDR3 bases are TGTGCCAGCAGTGGAAGGGGATTAGGCAATCAGCCCCAGCATTTT. V is TRBV2 and J is TRBJ1-5; the D gene is possibly TRBD1 (5 bases). Trimming took off 4 bases at V and 2 bases at J, with 12 bases between the two ends. The germline gives CDR1 SNHLY, CDR2 FYNNEI. The CDR3 loop spans 15 amino acids.

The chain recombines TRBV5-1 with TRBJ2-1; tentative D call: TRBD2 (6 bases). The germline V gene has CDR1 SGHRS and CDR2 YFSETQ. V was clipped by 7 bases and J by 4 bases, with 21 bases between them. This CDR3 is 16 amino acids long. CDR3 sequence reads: CASRRTGGPMYNEQFF. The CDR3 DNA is TGCGCCAGCCGGCGAACAGGAGGGCCGATGTACAATGAGCAGTTCTTC.

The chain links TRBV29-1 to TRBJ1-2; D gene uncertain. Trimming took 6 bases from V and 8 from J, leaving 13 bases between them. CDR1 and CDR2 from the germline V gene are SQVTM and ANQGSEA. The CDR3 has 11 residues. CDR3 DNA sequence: TGCAGCGTGTCTGGAGGAGCCGGCTACACCTTC. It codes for CSVSGGAGYTF.

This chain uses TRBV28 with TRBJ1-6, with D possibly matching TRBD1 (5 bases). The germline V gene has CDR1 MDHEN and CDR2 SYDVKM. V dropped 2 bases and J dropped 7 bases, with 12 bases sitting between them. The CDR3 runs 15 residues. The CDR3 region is CASSLDGTTNSPLHF. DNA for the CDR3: TGTGCCAGCAGTTTAGATGGGACCACCAATTCACCCCTCCACTTT.

The CDR3 reads CASIIHPSSGNTIYF. The CDR3 region has the DNA TGTGCCAGCATTATCCATCCGAGCTCTGGAAACACCATATATTTT. This rearrangement joins TRBV28 to TRBJ1-3, with no clear D. CDR3 length: 15 amino acids. Germline V lookup: CDR1 MDHEN, CDR2 SYDVKM. Trimming removed 7 bases from V and 0 bases from J, with 13 bases in between.

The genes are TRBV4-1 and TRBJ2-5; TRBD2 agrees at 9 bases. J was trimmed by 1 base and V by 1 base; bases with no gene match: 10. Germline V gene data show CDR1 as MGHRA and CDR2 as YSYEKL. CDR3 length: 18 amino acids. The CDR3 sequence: CASSQGAGGSGSQETQYF. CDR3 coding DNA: TGCGCCAGCAGCCAAGGGGCCGGGGGTAGCGGGAGCCAAGAGACCCAGTACTTC.

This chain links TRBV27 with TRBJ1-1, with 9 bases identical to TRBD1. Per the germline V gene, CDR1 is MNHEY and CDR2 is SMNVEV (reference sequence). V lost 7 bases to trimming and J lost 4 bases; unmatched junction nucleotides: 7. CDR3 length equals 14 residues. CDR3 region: CASTLTGGVTEAFF. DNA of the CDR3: TGTGCCAGCACGTTAACAGGGGGCGTCACTGAAGCTTTCTTT.

DNA of the CDR3: TGTGCCAGCAGCCGGCGGACTAGCGGATTAGAATACGAGCAGTACTTC. Amino acids: CASSRRTSGLEYEQYF. The genes are TRBV6-2 or TRBV6-3 and TRBJ2-7; 10 bases agree with TRBD2. Germline V CDR1 and CDR2: MNHEY, SVGEGT. The CDR3 consists of 16 residues. V dropped 6 bases and J dropped 4; count of bases not matched to a gene: 12.

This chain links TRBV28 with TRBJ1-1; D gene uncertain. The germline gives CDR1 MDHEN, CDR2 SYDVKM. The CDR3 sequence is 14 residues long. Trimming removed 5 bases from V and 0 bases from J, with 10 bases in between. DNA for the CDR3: TGTGCCAGCAGTCCCGCTGGGGTGAACACTGAAGCTTTCTTT. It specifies CASSPAGVNTEAFF.